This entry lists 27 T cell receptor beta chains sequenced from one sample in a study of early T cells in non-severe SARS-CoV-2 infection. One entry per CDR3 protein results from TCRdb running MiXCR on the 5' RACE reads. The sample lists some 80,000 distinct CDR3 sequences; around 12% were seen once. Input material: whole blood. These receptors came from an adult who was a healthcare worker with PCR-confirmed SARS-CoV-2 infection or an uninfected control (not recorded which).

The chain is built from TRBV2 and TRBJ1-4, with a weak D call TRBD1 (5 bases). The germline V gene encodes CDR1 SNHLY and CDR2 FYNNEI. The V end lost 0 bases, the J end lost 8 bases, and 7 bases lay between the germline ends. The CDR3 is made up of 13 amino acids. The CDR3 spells CASSEAGREKLFF. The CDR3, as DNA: TGTGCCAGCAGTGAAGCGGGGCGGGAAAAACTGTTTTTT.

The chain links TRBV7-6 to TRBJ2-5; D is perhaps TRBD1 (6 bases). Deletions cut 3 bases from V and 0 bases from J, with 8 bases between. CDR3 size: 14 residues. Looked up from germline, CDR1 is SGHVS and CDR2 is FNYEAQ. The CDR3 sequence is CASSFGQNQETQYF. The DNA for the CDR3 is TGTGCCAGCAGCTTCGGACAGAACCAAGAGACCCAGTACTTC.

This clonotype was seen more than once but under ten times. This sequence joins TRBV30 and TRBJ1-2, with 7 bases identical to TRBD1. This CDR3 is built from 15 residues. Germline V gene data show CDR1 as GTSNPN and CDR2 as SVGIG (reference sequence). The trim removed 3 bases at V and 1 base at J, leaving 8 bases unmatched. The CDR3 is CAWRVPGQSNYGYTF. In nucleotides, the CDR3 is TGTGCCTGGAGGGTACCGGGACAGAGTAACTATGGCTACACCTTC.

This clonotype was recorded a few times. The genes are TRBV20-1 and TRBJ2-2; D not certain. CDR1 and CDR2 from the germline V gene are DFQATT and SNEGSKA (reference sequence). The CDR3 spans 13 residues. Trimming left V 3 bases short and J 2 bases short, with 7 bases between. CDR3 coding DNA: TGCAGTGCTAGTTTCTTCAACACCGGGGAGCTGTTTTTT. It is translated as CSASFFNTGELFF.

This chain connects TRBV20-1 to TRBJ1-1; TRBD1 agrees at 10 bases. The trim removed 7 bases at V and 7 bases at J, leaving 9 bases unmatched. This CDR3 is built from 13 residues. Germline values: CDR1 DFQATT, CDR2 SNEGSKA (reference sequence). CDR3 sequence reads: CSGRTGGPYEAFF. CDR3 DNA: TGCAGTGGCCGGACAGGGGGGCCTTATGAAGCTTTCTTT.

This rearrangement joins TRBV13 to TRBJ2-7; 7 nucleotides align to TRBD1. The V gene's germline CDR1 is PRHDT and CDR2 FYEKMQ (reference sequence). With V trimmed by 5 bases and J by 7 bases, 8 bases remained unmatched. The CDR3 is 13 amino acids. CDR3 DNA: TGTGCCAGCAGCGGCCCAACAGGGGAAGAGCAGTACTTC. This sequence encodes CASSGPTGEEQYF.

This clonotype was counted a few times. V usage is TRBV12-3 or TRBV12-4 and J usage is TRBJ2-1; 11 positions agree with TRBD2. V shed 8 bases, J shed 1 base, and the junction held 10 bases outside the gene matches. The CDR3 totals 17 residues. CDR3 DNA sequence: TGTGCCAGCGGCCTATTAGCGGGAGGGCAGTCCTACAATGAGCAGTTCTTC. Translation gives CASGLLAGGQSYNEQFF.

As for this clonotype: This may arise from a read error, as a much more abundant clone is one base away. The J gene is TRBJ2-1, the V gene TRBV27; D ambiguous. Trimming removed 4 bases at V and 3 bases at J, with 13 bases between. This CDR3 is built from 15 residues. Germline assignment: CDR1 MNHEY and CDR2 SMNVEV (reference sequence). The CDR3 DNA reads TGTGCCAGCAGTTCCGGAGACTCTCACTACAATGAGCAGTTCTTC. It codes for CASSSGDSHYNEQFF.

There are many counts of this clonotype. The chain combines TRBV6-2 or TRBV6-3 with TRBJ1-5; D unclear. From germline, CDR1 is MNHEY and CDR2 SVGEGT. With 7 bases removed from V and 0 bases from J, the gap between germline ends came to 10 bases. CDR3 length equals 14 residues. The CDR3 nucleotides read TGTGCCAGCAATCGGGGTTATAGCAATCAGCCCCAGCATTTT. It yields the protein CASNRGYSNQPQHF.

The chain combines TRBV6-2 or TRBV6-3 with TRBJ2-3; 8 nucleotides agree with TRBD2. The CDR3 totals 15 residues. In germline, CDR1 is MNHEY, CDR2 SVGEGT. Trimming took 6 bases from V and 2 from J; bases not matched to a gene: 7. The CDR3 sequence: CASRPLADYTDTQYF. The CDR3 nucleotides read TGTGCCAGCAGACCACTAGCGGACTACACAGATACGCAGTATTTT.

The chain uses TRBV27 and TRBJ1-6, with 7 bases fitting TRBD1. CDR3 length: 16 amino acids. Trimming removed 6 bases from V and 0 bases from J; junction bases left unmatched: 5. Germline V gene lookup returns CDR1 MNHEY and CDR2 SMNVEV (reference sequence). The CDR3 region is CASRATGDSYNSPLHF. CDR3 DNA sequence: TGTGCCAGCAGGGCCACAGGGGACTCCTATAATTCACCCCTCCACTTT.

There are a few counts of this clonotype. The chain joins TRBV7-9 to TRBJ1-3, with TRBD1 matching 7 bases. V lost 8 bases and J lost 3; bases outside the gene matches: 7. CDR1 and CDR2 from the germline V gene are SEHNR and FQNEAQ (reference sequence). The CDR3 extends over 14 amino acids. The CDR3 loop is CASGIDRVGNTIYF. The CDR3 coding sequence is TGTGCCAGCGGAATTGACAGGGTTGGAAACACCATATATTTT.

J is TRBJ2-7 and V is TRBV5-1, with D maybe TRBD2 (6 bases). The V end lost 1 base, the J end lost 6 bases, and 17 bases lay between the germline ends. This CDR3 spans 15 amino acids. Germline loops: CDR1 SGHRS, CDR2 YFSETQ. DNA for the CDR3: TGCGCCAGCAGCTTGCAGGTTGTGGGGGGAGGCGAGCAGTACTTC. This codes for CASSLQVVGGGEQYF. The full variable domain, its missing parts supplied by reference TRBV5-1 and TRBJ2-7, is KAGVTQTPRYLIKTRGQQVTLSCSPISGHRSVSWYQQTPGQGLQFLFEYFSETQRNKGNFPGRFSGRQFSNSRSEMNVSTLELGDSALYLCASSLQVVGGGEQYFGPGTRLTVT.

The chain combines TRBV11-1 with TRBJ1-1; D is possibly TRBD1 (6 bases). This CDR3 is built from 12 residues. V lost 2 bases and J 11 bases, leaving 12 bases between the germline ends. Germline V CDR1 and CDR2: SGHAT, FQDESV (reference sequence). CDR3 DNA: TGTGCCAGCAGCTTAAACAGGGACTTGGCTTTCTTT. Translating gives CASSLNRDLAFF.

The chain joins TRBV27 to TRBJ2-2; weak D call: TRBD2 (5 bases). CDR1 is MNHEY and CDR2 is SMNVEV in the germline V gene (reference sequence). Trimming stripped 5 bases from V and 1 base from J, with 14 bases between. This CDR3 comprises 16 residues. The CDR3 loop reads CASSISGIKNTGELFF. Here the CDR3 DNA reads TGTGCCAGCAGTATAAGCGGCATAAAGAACACCGGGGAGCTGTTTTTT.

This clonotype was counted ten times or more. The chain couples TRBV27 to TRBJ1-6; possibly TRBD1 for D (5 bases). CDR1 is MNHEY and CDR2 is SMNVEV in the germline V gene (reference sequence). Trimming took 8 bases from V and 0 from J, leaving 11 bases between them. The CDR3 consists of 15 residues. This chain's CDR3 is CASGEGTSYNSPLHF. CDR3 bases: TGTGCCAGCGGGGAGGGGACCTCCTATAATTCACCCCTCCACTTT.

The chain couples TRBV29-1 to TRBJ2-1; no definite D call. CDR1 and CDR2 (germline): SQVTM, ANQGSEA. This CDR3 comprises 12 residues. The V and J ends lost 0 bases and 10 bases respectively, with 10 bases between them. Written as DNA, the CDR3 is TGCAGCGTTGAAGATGAAGTTCGGGAGCAGTTCTTC. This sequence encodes CSVEDEVREQFF.

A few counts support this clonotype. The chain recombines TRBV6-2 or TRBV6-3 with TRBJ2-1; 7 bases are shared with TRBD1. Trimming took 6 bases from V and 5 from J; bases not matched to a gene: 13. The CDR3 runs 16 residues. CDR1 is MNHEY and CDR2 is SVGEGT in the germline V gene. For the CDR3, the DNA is TGTGCCAGCAGCCACCCAGGGGGAGTAAGCCACAATGAGCAGTTCTTC. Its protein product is CASSHPGGVSHNEQFF.

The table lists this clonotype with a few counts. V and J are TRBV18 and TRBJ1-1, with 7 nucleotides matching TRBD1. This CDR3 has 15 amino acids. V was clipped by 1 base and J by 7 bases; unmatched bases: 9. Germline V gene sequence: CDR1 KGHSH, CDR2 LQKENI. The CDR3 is CASSPREGAKIEAFF. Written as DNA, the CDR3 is TGTGCCAGCTCACCACGCGAGGGGGCGAAAATTGAAGCTTTCTTT.

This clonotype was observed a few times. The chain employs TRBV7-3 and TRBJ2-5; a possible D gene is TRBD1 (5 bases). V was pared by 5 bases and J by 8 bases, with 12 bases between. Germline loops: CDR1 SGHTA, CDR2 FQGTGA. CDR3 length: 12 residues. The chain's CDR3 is CASSQGVETQYF. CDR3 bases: TGTGCCAGCAGCCAAGGGGTAGAAACCCAGTACTTC.

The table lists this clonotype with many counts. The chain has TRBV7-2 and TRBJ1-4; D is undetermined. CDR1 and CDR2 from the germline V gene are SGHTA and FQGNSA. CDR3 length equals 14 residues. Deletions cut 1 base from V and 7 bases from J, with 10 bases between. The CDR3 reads CASSLERNGEKLFF. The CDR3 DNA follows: TGTGCCAGCAGCTTAGAGAGGAATGGTGAAAAACTGTTTTTT.

The chain's CDR3 is CASSTPGQVYSNQPQHF. The CDR3 region has the DNA TGTGCCAGTAGTACTCCGGGACAGGTTTATAGCAATCAGCCCCAGCATTTT. The V and J genes are TRBV19 and TRBJ1-5; 8 positions agree with TRBD1. J lost 0 bases, V lost 4 bases, and 8 bases had no gene match. The germline V gene encodes CDR1 LNHDA and CDR2 SQIVND (reference sequence). This CDR3 is 17 amino acids long.

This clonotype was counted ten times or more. CDR3 nucleotide sequence: TGTGCCAGGGGGGGGTTGAGGGGCATCACAGATACGCAGTATTTT. Protein product: CARGGLRGITDTQYF. The rearrangement joins TRBV6-1 to TRBJ2-3, with 7 bases aligning to TRBD2. This CDR3 is built from 15 residues. Germline CDR1 reads MNHNS; CDR2 reads SASEGT. The junction had 11 bases not matched to a gene; V was cut back by 9 bases and J by 2 bases.

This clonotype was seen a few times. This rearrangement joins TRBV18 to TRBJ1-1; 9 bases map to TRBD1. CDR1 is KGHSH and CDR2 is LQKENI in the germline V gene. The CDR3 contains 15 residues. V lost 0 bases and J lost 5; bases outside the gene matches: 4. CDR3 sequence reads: CASSPPGQGGTEAFF. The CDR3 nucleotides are TGTGCCAGCTCACCACCGGGACAGGGAGGAACTGAAGCTTTCTTT.

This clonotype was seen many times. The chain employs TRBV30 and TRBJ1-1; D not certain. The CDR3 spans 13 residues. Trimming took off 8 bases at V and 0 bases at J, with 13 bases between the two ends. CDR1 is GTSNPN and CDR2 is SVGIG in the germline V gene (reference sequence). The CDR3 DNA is TGTGCCAGTCTGTCGGATATGAACACTGAAGCTTTCTTT. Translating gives CASLSDMNTEAFF.

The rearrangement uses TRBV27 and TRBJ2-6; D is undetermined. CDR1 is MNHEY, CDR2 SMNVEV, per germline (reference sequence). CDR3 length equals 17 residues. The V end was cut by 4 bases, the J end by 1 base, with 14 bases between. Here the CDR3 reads CASSSPPGSSGANVLTF. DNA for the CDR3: TGTGCCAGCAGTTCCCCGCCAGGTTCTTCTGGGGCCAACGTCCTGACTTTC. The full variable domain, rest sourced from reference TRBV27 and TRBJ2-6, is EAQVTQNPRYLITVTGKKLTVTCSQNMNHEYMSWYRQDPGLGLRQIYYSMNVEVTDKGDVPEGYKVSRKEKRNFPLILESPSPNQTSLYFCASSSPPGSSGANVLTFGAGSRLTVL.

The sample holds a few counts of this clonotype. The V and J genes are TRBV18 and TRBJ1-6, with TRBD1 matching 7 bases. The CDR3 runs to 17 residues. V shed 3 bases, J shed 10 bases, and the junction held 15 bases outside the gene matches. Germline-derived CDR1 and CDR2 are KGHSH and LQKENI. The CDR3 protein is CASSPATGYSLGSPLHF. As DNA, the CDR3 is TGTGCCAGCTCACCCGCGACAGGGTACTCCTTAGGATCACCCCTCCACTTT. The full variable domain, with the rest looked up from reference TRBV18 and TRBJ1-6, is NAGVMQNPRHLVRRRGQEARLRCSPMKGHSHVYWYRQLPEEGLKFMVYLQKENIIDESGMPKERFSAEFPKEGPSILRIQQVVRGDSAAYFCASSPATGYSLGSPLHFGNGTRLTVT.